A selection of T cell receptor beta chains follows, all from one sample in a study of T cell responses to AZD1222 COVID-19 vaccine. The method was immunoSEQ multiplex PCR; TCRdb's version includes in-frame clones alone and lacks a portion of them. This sample yields 70,000 to 95,000 clones, of which about 90% are seen a single time; 6.5% to 8.5% belongs to the top ten. The input for sequencing was peripheral blood, taken 28 days after the second AZD1222 dose. These receptors were collected from an adult who received the AZD1222 COVID-19 vaccine. Each CDR3 is given with its conserved first and last residue. D genes are given only for firm matches. A clone size is listed for some rows: how often the clone was seen (once, few, many), or a class if it is expanded.

J gene	V gene	clone size	D gene	CDR3 DNA	CDR3 protein
TRBJ1-3	TRBV7-9	NA	NA	TGTGCCAGCAGCTTAAACACTGGAAACACCATATATTTT	CASSLNTGNTIYF
TRBJ1-2	TRBV28	NA	NA	TGTGCCAGCAGTGGGGGTGGAGGCTACACCTTC	CASSGGGGYTF
TRBJ2-5	TRBV5-1	NA	NA	TGCGCCAGCAGCTCCTCGGGAACCCAAGAGACCCAGTACTTC	CASSSSGTQETQYF
TRBJ1-3	TRBV5-1	NA	NA	TGCGCCAGCAGCCCGGTCGCCGGGGTGTCTGGAAACACCATATATTTT	CASSPVAGVSGNTIYF
TRBJ1-4	TRBV2	NA	NA	TGTGCCAGCAGTGGAGGAGGACCCCGAGCAACTAATGAAAAACTGTTTTTT	CASSGGGPRATNEKLFF
TRBJ1-1	TRBV27	NA	NA	TGTGCCAGCAGCCGCGGCGCCTTTAACACTGAAGCTTTCTTT	CASSRGAFNTEAFF
TRBJ2-1	TRBV25-1	NA	NA	TGTGCCAGCAGTGAAGGGCGCCTTTACAATGAGCAGTTCTTC	CASSEGRLYNEQFF
TRBJ1-1	TRBV30	NA	NA	TGTGCCCCCCCGGGGGGCGCAGCTTTCTTT	CAPPGGAAFF
TRBJ2-7	TRBV10-3	NA	TRBD2	TGTGCCATCAGTGAGACTAGCGCATCCTACGAGCAGTACTTC	CAISETSASYEQYF
TRBJ2-1	TRBV3-1/TRBV3-2	NA	NA	TGTGCCAGCAGCCCTACCGCGGGGGCGATTCACGCCGAGCAGTTCTTC	CASSPTAGAIHAEQFF
TRBJ1-1	TRBV14	NA	NA	TGTGCCAGCAGCCGAATCGTCGGGACCGGCACTGAAGCTTTCTTT	CASSRIVGTGTEAFF
TRBJ2-3	TRBV27	NA	TRBD1	TGTGCCAGCAGTTACAGGGGGCTCGACACAGATACGCAGTATTTT	CASSYRGLDTDTQYF
TRBJ2-7	TRBV7-8	once	NA	TGTGCCAGCAGCTTAACCCCAGGGTTCGCCGAGCAGTACTTC	CASSLTPGFAEQYF
TRBJ1-1	TRBV7-2	NA	TRBD1	TGTGCCAGCAGACCCGGGACAGGGGTGAACACTGAAGCTTTCTTT	CASRPGTGVNTEAFF
TRBJ1-3	TRBV6-6	NA	NA	TGTGCCAGCCGACGGGACGGCTCTGGAAACACCATATATTTT	CASRRDGSGNTIYF
TRBJ2-1	TRBV11-2	NA	NA	TGTGCCAGCAGCTTAGATTACAGGGGGGGTGAGCAGTTCTTC	CASSLDYRGGEQFF
TRBJ2-5	TRBV18	NA	TRBD1	TGTGCCAGCTCCCCCAGTTTTGGGGACAGGGTTGGTGGGCTAGAGACCCAGTACTTC	CASSPSFGDRVGGLETQYF
TRBJ1-1	TRBV5-1	NA	NA	TGCGCCAGCAGCTTGGAGGTCACCATGAACACTGAAGCTTTCTTT	CASSLEVTMNTEAFF
TRBJ2-3	TRBV2	few	TRBD2	TGTGCCAGCAGTGACTCTAGCGGGAGCGCGTCGCAGTATTTT	CASSDSSGSASQYF
TRBJ1-1	TRBV10-3	NA	NA	TGTGCCATCAGGTGGGGCACGGGGGACACTGAAGCTTTCTTT	CAIRWGTGDTEAFF
TRBJ2-1	TRBV5-1	NA	NA	TGCGCCAGCAGCCCGGCCCGCACTAGTTGGGAGTTCTTC	CASSPARTSWEFF
TRBJ2-1	TRBV6-2/TRBV6-3	NA	TRBD1	TGTGCCAGCAGTTACGACAGGGCCCGGTACAATGAGCAGTTCTTC	CASSYDRARYNEQFF
TRBJ1-1	TRBV21-1	NA	NA	TGTGCCAGCAGCAAAGTTGGGGGTAGGGACACTGAAGCTTTCTTT	CASSKVGGRDTEAFF
TRBJ1-2	TRBV5-5	NA	NA	TGTGCCAGCAGCGCCAACAGGGCTGGGAACTATGGCTACACCTTC	CASSANRAGNYGYTF
TRBJ2-7	TRBV27	NA	NA	TGTGCCAGCAGGGGCCTTAGTACCTACGAGCAGTACTTC	CASRGLSTYEQYF
TRBJ1-6	TRBV5-1	NA	TRBD1	TGCGCCAGCAGCTTCAGGACAGGGGATAATTCACCCCTCCACTTT	CASSFRTGDNSPLHF
TRBJ1-1	TRBV6-5	NA	NA	TGTGCCAGCAGTTACTCTGGTGCTGAAGCTTTCTTT	CASSYSGAEAFF
TRBJ2-1	TRBV5-1	NA	NA	TGCGCCAGCAGCTTGGTTAGGGCTTACAATGAGCAGTTCTTC	CASSLVRAYNEQFF
TRBJ2-1	TRBV21-1	NA	NA	TGTGCCAGCAACGGACTAGCGGGAGGCTACAATGAGCAGTTCTTC	CASNGLAGGYNEQFF
TRBJ1-1	TRBV7-9	NA	NA	TGTGCCAGCAGGGAAGGAACAGGGACGAACACTGAAGCTTTCTTT	CASREGTGTNTEAFF
TRBJ1-1	TRBV6-5	NA	NA	TGTGCCAGCAGTTTCTCAGGGCGGGGTACTGAAGCTTTCTTT	CASSFSGRGTEAFF
TRBJ2-6	TRBV7-9	NA	NA	TGTGCCAGCAGCTTTGGGGGTTCTGGGGCCAACGTCCTGACTTTC	CASSFGGSGANVLTF
TRBJ1-1	TRBV14	NA	NA	TGTGCCAGCAGCCAAGATCGGGTTACTGAAGCTTTCTTT	CASSQDRVTEAFF
TRBJ2-1	TRBV4-1	few	TRBD2	TGCGCCAGCAGCCAACTAGCGGGATCCAGCTCCTACAATGAGCAGTTCTTC	CASSQLAGSSSYNEQFF
TRBJ2-2	TRBV10-3	NA	NA	TGTGCCATCAGTGAGTGGACACGGGAGACCGGGGAGCTGTTTTTT	CAISEWTRETGELFF
TRBJ1-2	TRBV28	NA	NA	TGTGCCAGCAGTGAACTGGTTGGCTACACCTTC	CASSELVGYTF
TRBJ2-4	TRBV14	NA	NA	TGTGCCAGCAGCCAAGAAGTGGGGGGAGCCAAAAACATTCAGTACTTC	CASSQEVGGAKNIQYF
TRBJ1-1	TRBV7-9	once	NA	TGTGCCAGCAGCCCACACCGGGCTGGGGTGAACACTGAAGCTTTCTTT	CASSPHRAGVNTEAFF
TRBJ2-4	TRBV29-1	NA	NA	TGCAGCGTTGAATTTTCAGGGAACATTCAGTACTTC	CSVEFSGNIQYF
TRBJ2-7	TRBV19	NA	NA	TGTGCCAGTAGTATATCGGATACCGGCGCCAGGCGCGAGCAGTACTTC	CASSISDTGARREQYF
TRBJ2-3	TRBV29-1	NA	NA	TGCAGCGCCGCCCAAGCAGATACGCAGTATTTT	CSAAQADTQYF
TRBJ1-1	TRBV18	NA	NA	TGTGCCAGCTCACCACCAAACGGGAACACTGAAGCTTTCTTT	CASSPPNGNTEAFF
TRBJ2-7	TRBV29-1	NA	TRBD1	TGCAGCGTTGAGGACCGGGACAGGGGGTACGAGCAGTACTTC	CSVEDRDRGYEQYF
TRBJ2-7	TRBV29-1	NA	TRBD1	TGCAGCGTCTCAGGACAGGGGCTCATTTACGAGCAGTACTTC	CSVSGQGLIYEQYF
TRBJ2-5	TRBV6-4	NA	NA	TGTGCCAGCAGACCATCCTCCATCGAGACCCAGTACTTC	CASRPSSIETQYF
TRBJ2-1	TRBV2	NA	TRBD2	TGTGCCAGCAGTGAACGGGGACTAGGGTACAATGAGCAGTTCTTC	CASSERGLGYNEQFF
TRBJ2-1	TRBV6-1	once	TRBD2	TGTGCCAGCACCGAAAGGGCTAGCGGGAGTGCTGAGCAGTTCTTC	CASTERASGSAEQFF
TRBJ2-1	TRBV6-6	once	TRBD2	TGTGCCAGCAGTTACGGGACTAGTTCGCGGAATGAGCAGTTCTTC	CASSYGTSSRNEQFF
TRBJ2-7	TRBV5-1	NA	TRBD2	TGCGCCAGCAGTGACGGGACTAGCGGGAAAATCACTTTCGAGCAGTACTTC	CASSDGTSGKITFEQYF
TRBJ2-5	TRBV11-2	NA	NA	TGTGCCAGCAGCATGGGACCCGGGATTGAGACCCAGTACTTC	CASSMGPGIETQYF
TRBJ2-1	TRBV5-5	NA	NA	TGTGCCAGCAGCCCGGAGGCACCTCTTTACAATGAGCAGTTCTTC	CASSPEAPLYNEQFF
TRBJ2-2	TRBV7-9	NA	TRBD2	TGTGCCAGCAGCTTATCTAGCGGGAGTACCGGGGAGCTGTTTTTT	CASSLSSGSTGELFF
TRBJ1-1	TRBV28	once	NA	TGTGCCAGCACCGTGGGAGGGGCGAGGGACACTGAAGCTTTCTTT	CASTVGGARDTEAFF
TRBJ1-2	TRBV20-1	NA	NA	TGCAGTGCTAGTCCTAAACCCGGGACTGAGAACTATGGCTACACCTTC	CSASPKPGTENYGYTF